The 30 T cell receptor beta chains presented below share a single source sample, sequenced in a study of post-analysis software for immune sequencing data. The authors incorporated unique molecular identifiers into the TCR beta cDNA libraries. TCRdb independently ran MiXCR on the PCR reads; one entry per CDR3 protein. There are roughly 600,000 distinct CDR3 sequences in the sample; roughly 47% occur only once, and about 1.8% lies in the top ten. Antigens for these TCRs are unknown. Notes on the study in general: Higher frequency in patients than in controls was seen for roughly five TRBV segments, with TRBV5-6, TRBV5-1 and TRBV20-1 among them.

The sample consisted of blood. The receptors originated from a girl aged 10 to 17 with multiple sclerosis.

The CDR3 DNA is TGCAGCGTTGAAACAGGCGCTACCTACGAGCAGTACTTC. Translation gives CSVETGATYEQYF. This rearrangement joins TRBV29-1 to TRBJ2-7; maybe TRBD1 (5 bases). Per germline, CDR1 SQVTM and CDR2 ANQGSEA. This CDR3 comprises 13 residues. Deletions cut 2 bases from V and 2 bases from J, with 10 bases between.

The chain is built from TRBV5-5 and TRBJ2-1; 7 positions match TRBD2. The CDR3 runs 17 residues. CDR1 and CDR2 from the germline V gene are SGHKS and YYEKEE (reference sequence). J lost 1 base, V lost 4 bases, and 11 bases had no gene match. CDR3 nucleotides: TGTGCCAGCAGCCCCGGGGACTATCAGAAGTCCTACAATGAGCAGTTCTTC. Its translation: CASSPGDYQKSYNEQFF.

The chain is built from TRBV12-3 or TRBV12-4 and TRBJ2-5; perhaps TRBD1 as D (6 bases). This CDR3 region has 14 residues. The ends were cut back, 11 bases at V and 5 bases at J, with 21 bases in the middle. CDR3 DNA sequence: TGTGCCTCGACAGGCAGGGAAACTTGGGAGACCCAGTACTTC. It translates to CASTGRETWETQYF.

The V gene is TRBV10-1, the J gene TRBJ2-7, with no clear D. Trimming removed 8 bases at V and 1 base at J, with 18 bases between. Germline CDR1 WNHNN, CDR2 SYGVQD (reference sequence). The CDR3 totals 15 residues. CDR3 in DNA: TGCGCCAGCGATCCACAGCCCAGCAATTCCTACGAGCAGTACTTC. This codes for CASDPQPSNSYEQYF.

For the CDR3, the DNA is TGTGCCAGCAGTTTAGAACGGGCCCCCGGGGAGCTGTTTTTT. As protein: CASSLERAPGELFF. V and J are TRBV12-3 or TRBV12-4 and TRBJ2-2; D not certain. CDR3 length equals 14 residues. V lost 1 base and J 6 bases, leaving 9 bases between the germline ends.

The rearrangement joins TRBV4-1 to TRBJ2-5, with D uncertain. The assigned J gene may be wrong: the sequence end matches TRBJ2-7 better. In germline, CDR1 is MGHRA, CDR2 YSYEKL. CDR3 length: 13 residues. The CDR3 DNA reads as TGCGCCAGCAGCCAAGGGGGAAACTACGAGCAGTACTTC. Translation: CASSQGGNYEQYF.

The chain recombines TRBV7-2 with TRBJ2-1; TRBD2 agrees at 14 bases. Germline trimming cut 5 bases from V and 9 bases from J; bases unmatched to any gene: 6. Germline-derived CDR1 and CDR2 are SGHTA and FQGNSA. The CDR3 runs 15 residues. The CDR3: CASSMGTSGSAEQFF. DNA for the CDR3: TGTGCCAGCAGCATGGGGACTAGCGGGAGCGCTGAGCAGTTCTTC. Based on the CDR3 plus reference TRBV7-2 and TRBJ2-1, the full variable domain is GAGVSQSPSNKVTEKGKDVELRCDPISGHTALYWYRQSLGQGLEFLIYFQGNSAPDKSGLPSDRFSAERTGGSVSTLTIQRTQQEDSAVYLCASSMGTSGSAEQFFGPGTRLTVL.

The rearrangement links TRBV12-3 or TRBV12-4 to TRBJ1-2; D possibly corresponds to TRBD1 (5 bases). The CDR3 covers 14 residues. Trimming cost V 2 bases and J 6 bases, with 13 bases left between them. The CDR3 sequence is CASSLRRAGNGYTF. Here the CDR3 DNA reads TGTGCCAGCAGTTTAAGGCGGGCAGGGAATGGCTACACCTTC.

V usage is TRBV18 and J usage is TRBJ2-1; 9 nucleotides align to TRBD1. Germline V gives CDR1 KGHSH, CDR2 LQKENI. J lost 2 bases, V lost 3 bases, and 5 bases had no gene match. CDR3 size: 16 residues. As DNA, the CDR3 is TGTGCCAGCTCACCCCCGGGACAGGGACCCTACAATGAGCAGTTCTTC. This gives the protein CASSPPGQGPYNEQFF.

The gene calls are TRBV12-3 or TRBV12-4 and TRBJ2-1; 10 bases are a match to TRBD2. The V and J ends lost 8 bases and 3 bases, in that order; junction bases with no gene match: 7. This CDR3 has 15 residues. CDR3 DNA sequence: TGTGCCAGCGCTAGCGGGAGAAACTACTACAATGAGCAGTTCTTC. This translates into CASASGRNYYNEQFF.

The V gene is TRBV4-1, the J gene TRBJ2-7; tentative D call: TRBD1 (7 bases). The germline V gene encodes CDR1 MGHRA and CDR2 YSYEKL. The CDR3 runs to 16 residues. V lost 0 bases to trimming and J lost 2 bases, with 14 bases between them. The CDR3 nucleotides are TGCGCCAGCAGCCAAGAGCCCGGCAGGGGGGCCTACGAGCAGTACTTC. Translated, it gives CASSQEPGRGAYEQYF.

This chain links TRBV3-1 with TRBJ1-2; D gene ambiguous. The germline V gene has CDR1 LGHDT and CDR2 YNNKEL (reference sequence). The CDR3 contains 14 residues. V was shortened by 0 bases and J by 12 bases, with 17 bases between the two germline ends. Here the CDR3 reads CASSQDEDGYGHTF. The CDR3 nucleotides are TGTGCCAGCAGCCAAGACGAGGACGGATATGGGCACACCTTC.

The rearrangement uses TRBV5-1 and TRBJ2-3; 8 bases map to TRBD1. The V gene's germline CDR1 is SGHRS and CDR2 YFSETQ. CDR3 size: 20 residues. Germline trimming cut 2 bases from V and 7 bases from J; bases unmatched to any gene: 24. CDR3 coding DNA: TGCGCCAGCAGCTTCACTTTGACAGGGGTCGGGGCGTTCGAAGGAAATACGCAGTATTTT. Encoded protein: CASSFTLTGVGAFEGNTQYF.

The V and J genes are TRBV27 and TRBJ2-1; D perhaps matches TRBD1 (6 bases). Trimming cost V 5 bases and J 7 bases, with 24 bases left between them. This CDR3 is built from 17 residues. The germline CDR1 and CDR2 sequences are MNHEY and SMNVEV (reference sequence). CDR3 region: CASSEQVQGTAVNEQFF. In nucleotides, the CDR3 is TGTGCCAGCAGTGAGCAAGTACAGGGTACGGCTGTGAATGAGCAGTTCTTC.

The V gene is TRBV7-9, the J gene TRBJ2-7; possible D gene TRBD1, 5 bases. Germline CDR1 SEHNR, CDR2 FQNEAQ (reference sequence). The V end lost 5 bases, the J end lost 7 bases, and 18 bases lay between the germline ends. This CDR3 region has 14 residues. The CDR3 reads CASSLTTDLLEQYF. The CDR3, as DNA: TGTGCCAGCAGCCTGACGACAGACCTCTTGGAGCAGTACTTC.

In this sample, this clonotype turned up once. The genes are TRBV9 and TRBJ2-1, with 12 bases lining up with TRBD2. The CDR3 covers 15 residues. Looked up from germline, CDR1 is SGDLS and CDR2 is YYNGEE. V lost 5 bases to trimming and J lost 5 bases; unmatched junction nucleotides: 5. The CDR3 DNA sequence: TGTGCCAGCAGTGCTAGCGGGGGGGCCCACAATGAGCAGTTCTTC. Translating gives CASSASGGAHNEQFF.

The chain carries TRBV7-9 and TRBJ2-1, with a weak D call TRBD2 (6 bases). This CDR3 is built from 16 residues. Per the germline V gene, CDR1 is SEHNR and CDR2 is FQNEAQ (reference sequence). V lost 1 base to trimming and J lost 1 base, with 11 bases between them. The CDR3 reads CASSLEGGASYNEQFF. For the CDR3, the DNA is TGTGCCAGCAGCTTAGAGGGCGGGGCATCCTACAATGAGCAGTTCTTC.

The J gene is TRBJ2-7, the V gene TRBV4-2; TRBD1 agrees at 8 bases. After removal of 1 base from V and 5 bases from J, the junction contained 10 bases not matched to a gene. The CDR3 extends over 16 amino acids. The V gene's germline CDR1 is LGHNA and CDR2 YNFKEQ. CDR3 nucleotides: TGTGCCAGCAGCCAAGCACCGCAGGGGGCAGGAAACGAGCAGTACTTC. It yields the protein CASSQAPQGAGNEQYF.

This rearrangement joins TRBV12-3 or TRBV12-4 to TRBJ2-5, with TRBD2 identical over 8 bases. V trimming: 5 bases; J trimming: 5 bases; junction bases outside the gene matches: 13. This CDR3 contains 16 residues. The CDR3 protein is CASSTGRAGVGETQYF. The CDR3 nucleotides are TGTGCCAGCAGTACGGGACGAGCGGGAGTGGGGGAGACCCAGTACTTC.

In this sample, this clonotype turned up a few times. CDR3 nucleotide sequence: TGTGCCAGCAGTTTAACAGGGTCCCGTGGCTACACCTTC. Its protein product is CASSLTGSRGYTF. The chain joins TRBV27 to TRBJ1-2; a weak D match, TRBD1 (6 bases). The CDR3 consists of 13 residues. Germline V gene sequence: CDR1 MNHEY, CDR2 SMNVEV (reference sequence). V was trimmed by 2 bases and J by 7 bases, leaving 11 bases between them.

The rearrangement joins TRBV7-9 to TRBJ1-1; possible D gene TRBD1, 5 bases. Trimming stripped 4 bases from V and 9 bases from J, with 12 bases between. CDR1 and CDR2 (germline): SEHNR, FQNEAQ (reference sequence). The CDR3 sequence is 12 residues long. The CDR3 region is CASSWDETQAFF. The CDR3 DNA reads TGTGCCAGCAGCTGGGACGAGACCCAAGCTTTCTTT.

The chain employs TRBV7-6 and TRBJ2-3; 9 bases align to TRBD2. CDR1 is SGHVS, CDR2 FNYEAQ, per germline. There are 16 residues in the CDR3. Germline trimming cut 1 base from V and 3 bases from J; bases unmatched to any gene: 5. Here the CDR3 DNA reads TGTGCCAGCAGCTTAGAGGTTAGCGGGAGAACAGATACGCAGTATTTT. It is translated as CASSLEVSGRTDTQYF.

The V gene is TRBV25-1, the J gene TRBJ1-2; 9 positions agree with TRBD1. Germline trimming cut 2 bases from V and 6 bases from J; bases unmatched to any gene: 4. Germline V gene sequence: CDR1 MGHDK, CDR2 SYGVNS. The CDR3 has 14 residues. Written as DNA, the CDR3 is TGTGCCAGCAGTGAACCCGGACAGGGGAATGGCTACACCTTC. It specifies CASSEPGQGNGYTF.

The chain has TRBV20-1 and TRBJ1-1; no clear D. This CDR3 spans 12 amino acids. Germline V CDR1 and CDR2: DFQATT, SNEGSKA (reference sequence). V was trimmed by 6 bases and J by 1 base, leaving 9 bases between them. The CDR3 sequence is CSASPRNTEAFF. The CDR3 DNA reads as TGCAGTGCGAGCCCTAGGAACACTGAAGCTTTCTTT.

This clonotype occurred a few times. The genes are TRBV5-1 and TRBJ2-7; TRBD2 might be the D (6 bases). The CDR3 extends over 15 amino acids. Germline CDR1 reads SGHRS; CDR2 reads YFSETQ. The V end lost 5 bases, the J end lost 0 bases, and 15 bases lay between the germline ends. Written as DNA, the CDR3 is TGCGCCAGCAGTTGGAGGGCAGGGAGCTCCTACGAGCAGTACTTC. Protein: CASSWRAGSSYEQYF.

CDR3 in DNA: TGCAGTGCTAGTAGGGGACCCGGTGGAGATACGCAGTATTTT. Its protein is CSASRGPGGDTQYF. J is TRBJ2-3 and V is TRBV20-1; D tentatively fits TRBD1 or TRBD2 (5 bases each). The CDR3 has 14 amino acids. Germline V CDR1 and CDR2: DFQATT, SNEGSKA (reference sequence). Trimming left V 3 bases short and J 5 bases short, with 15 bases between.

The rearrangement uses TRBV3-1 and TRBJ2-6; D unresolved. Trimming removed 1 base from V and 0 bases from J, with 10 bases in between. Germline V gene lookup returns CDR1 LGHDT and CDR2 YNNKEL (reference sequence). The CDR3 has 17 amino acids. For the CDR3, the DNA is TGTGCCAGCAGCCAAGTCCCCAGAGGCTCTGGGGCCAACGTCCTGACTTTC. The encoded protein is CASSQVPRGSGANVLTF.

The V call is TRBV7-2, the J call TRBJ1-5; 8 positions agree with TRBD1. This CDR3 has 15 residues. CDR1 is SGHTA, CDR2 FQGNSA, per germline. V lost 3 bases to trimming and J lost 2 bases; unmatched junction nucleotides: 3. The chain's CDR3 is CASSFSTGGNQPQHF. In DNA, the CDR3 is TGTGCCAGCAGCTTCTCGACAGGGGGCAATCAGCCCCAGCATTTT.

Only a few counts were recorded for this clonotype. CDR3: CASSYVGGGAYEQYF. The DNA of the CDR3 is TGTGCCAGCAGTTACGTTGGGGGGGGGGCCTACGAGCAGTACTTC. The rearrangement uses TRBV6-5 and TRBJ2-7; the match to TRBD2 covers 7 bases. Germline V lookup: CDR1 MNHEY, CDR2 SVGAGI. CDR3 length: 15 amino acids. The ends lost 2 bases at V and 2 bases at J; junction bases unmatched: 6.

V and J are TRBV12-3 or TRBV12-4 and TRBJ1-2; D unresolved. Trimming pared 7 bases from V and 7 bases from J, leaving 19 bases between. There are 14 residues in the CDR3. Written as DNA, the CDR3 is TGTGCCAGCACTTACCACACCGACGGCGGTGGCTACACCTTC. It specifies CASTYHTDGGGYTF.